These 27 T cell receptor beta chains originate from one sample sequenced in a study of T cells in tuberculosis. Assay: immunoSEQ multiplex PCR; the TCRdb copy retains only in-frame clones and omits some. The sample gives roughly 40,000 clones, 95% of which show up once; around 3.3% is in the top ten. Sequenced material: PBMCs. Source of these receptors: a donor aged 10-35 years with latent tuberculosis or without tuberculosis infection.

The chain is built from TRBV28 and TRBJ1-5, with 8 bases that match TRBD1. The junction had 7 bases not matched to a gene; V was cut back by 4 bases and J by 5 bases. Per the germline V gene, CDR1 is MDHEN and CDR2 is SYDVKM. The CDR3 length is 15 residues. CDR3 bases: TGTGCCAGCAGTTCGCCGGGACAGGCACATCAGCCCCAGCATTTT. Translating gives CASSSPGQAHQPQHF.

Worth noting for this clone: At one end the junction does not follow the germline gene, possibly because of a read error. CDR3 in DNA: TGTGCCAGCAGTACGACTAGCTCCCACGAGCAGTACTTC. This encodes CASSTTSSHEQYF. The chain has TRBV6-5 and TRBJ2-7; 7 bases are shared with TRBD2. Per the germline V gene, CDR1 is MNHEY and CDR2 is SVGAGI. This CDR3 spans 13 amino acids.

V and J are TRBV18 and TRBJ2-7; possible D gene TRBD1, 5 bases. Germline lookup yields CDR1 KGHSH and CDR2 LQKENI. The CDR3 is made up of 13 amino acids. Trimming cost V 3 bases and J 6 bases, with 12 bases left between them. This chain's CDR3 is CASSPQGDSEQYF. As DNA, the CDR3 is TGTGCCAGCTCACCGCAGGGCGACTCCGAGCAGTACTTC.

This chain uses TRBV7-9 with TRBJ1-6; tentatively, D is TRBD1 (5 bases). The CDR3 consists of 16 residues. The V end was cut by 4 bases, the J end by 0 bases, with 10 bases between. Per the germline V gene, CDR1 is SEHNR and CDR2 is FQNEAQ (reference sequence). The CDR3 sequence is CASSYGGSSYNSPLHF. The CDR3 DNA sequence: TGTGCCAGCAGCTACGGGGGGAGCTCCTATAATTCACCCCTCCACTTT.

The J gene is TRBJ1-5, the V gene TRBV18; 8 nucleotides agree with TRBD1. The CDR3 covers 15 residues. The V gene's germline CDR1 is KGHSH and CDR2 LQKENI. The V and J ends lost 4 bases and 1 base, in that order; junction bases with no gene match: 3. CDR3 in amino acids: CASSQQGGSNQPQHF. CDR3 nucleotides: TGTGCCAGCTCACAACAGGGGGGAAGCAATCAGCCCCAGCATTTT. Complete variable domain (other parts from reference TRBV18 and TRBJ1-5): NAGVMQNPRHLVRRRGQEARLRCSPMKGHSHVYWYRQLPEEGLKFMVYLQKENIIDESGMPKERFSAEFPKEGPSILRIQQVVRGDSAAYFCASSQQGGSNQPQHFGDGTRLSIL.

The genes are TRBV19 and TRBJ2-2; 10 nucleotides line up with TRBD2. The CDR3 consists of 23 residues. From germline, CDR1 is LNHDA and CDR2 SQIVND (reference sequence). V was clipped by 5 bases and J by 0 bases; unmatched bases: 24. The CDR3 sequence is CASSYPTSAGTSVAPANTGELFF. DNA for the CDR3: TGTGCCAGTAGTTATCCCACCTCAGCCGGGACTAGCGTTGCCCCCGCGAACACCGGGGAGCTGTTTTTT.

This chain joins TRBV5-4 and TRBJ1-2; TRBD1 aligns across 9 bases. This CDR3 has 14 amino acids. The ends lost 4 bases at V and 3 bases at J; junction bases unmatched: 4. CDR1 SGHNT and CDR2 YYREEE come from the germline V gene (reference sequence). The CDR3 is CASSLRDRDYGYTF. CDR3 DNA sequence: TGTGCCAGCAGCCTCCGGGACAGGGACTATGGCTACACCTTC.

The gene calls are TRBV19 and TRBJ1-6; D is uncertain. CDR1 and CDR2 (germline): LNHDA, SQIVND (reference sequence). The V end was cut by 2 bases, the J end by 7 bases, with 18 bases between. The CDR3 loop spans 17 amino acids. CDR3 coding DNA: TGTGCCAGTAGTATATCGGTAACTCAAAAAGAGAATTCACCCCTCCACTTT. Translating it yields CASSISVTQKENSPLHF. The full variable domain, its missing parts supplied by reference TRBV19 and TRBJ1-6, is DGGITQSPKYLFRKEGQNVTLSCEQNLNHDAMYWYRQDPGQGLRLIYYSQIVNDFQKGDIAEGYSVSREKKESFPLTVTSAQKNPTAFYLCASSISVTQKENSPLHFGNGTRLTVT.

The genes are TRBV27 and TRBJ2-7; 8 nucleotides align to TRBD2. Germline V gene data show CDR1 as MNHEY and CDR2 as SMNVEV (reference sequence). The V and J ends lost 7 bases and 1 base, in that order; junction bases with no gene match: 12. There are 16 residues in the CDR3. CDR3 in DNA: TGTGCCAGCAACGTACCACTAGCGGAGGCGTCCTACGAGCAGTACTTC. Its translation: CASNVPLAEASYEQYF.

This clone was detected once. The chain links TRBV12-5 to TRBJ1-6; D possibly corresponds to TRBD1 (6 bases). V dropped 2 bases and J dropped 4 bases, with 24 bases sitting between them. The CDR3 sequence is 20 residues long. The germline V gene has CDR1 LGHNT and CDR2 FRNRAP. CDR3 loop: CASGLLQIQGPRLYNSPLHF. CDR3 DNA: TGTGCTAGTGGTTTGCTCCAAATACAGGGCCCGCGACTTTATAATTCACCCCTCCACTTT.

CDR3 nucleotide sequence: TGTGCCAGCATATACAATGAGCAGTTCTTC. The encoded protein is CASIYNEQFF. The chain combines TRBV9 with TRBJ2-1; D is unresolved. Trimming removed 6 bases at V and 4 bases at J, with 2 bases between. Germline assignment: CDR1 SGDLS and CDR2 YYNGEE. CDR3 length equals 10 residues.

The chain joins TRBV30 to TRBJ2-7; 7 positions match TRBD1. The CDR3 runs to 13 residues. V shed 4 bases and J 9 bases; nucleotides not matched to a gene: 12. Germline values: CDR1 GTSNPN, CDR2 SVGIG (reference sequence). The DNA for the CDR3 is TGTGCCTGGAATTACAGGGGAAGCGCCGTGCAGTACTTC. Translation: CAWNYRGSAVQYF.

The genes are TRBV4-1 and TRBJ2-7; tentatively, D is TRBD2 (6 bases). The CDR3 is 15 amino acids. The ends were cut back, 0 bases at V and 0 bases at J, with 9 bases in the middle. Germline V lookup: CDR1 MGHRA, CDR2 YSYEKL. This chain's CDR3 is CASSQEVSGSYEQYF. The CDR3 DNA follows: TGCGCCAGCAGCCAAGAGGTTAGCGGCTCCTACGAGCAGTACTTC.

The chain uses TRBV5-6 and TRBJ1-2; unclear D gene. The V and J ends lost 1 base and 0 bases respectively, with 16 bases between them. Germline V gives CDR1 SGHDT, CDR2 YYEEEE. CDR3 length: 17 residues. The DNA of the CDR3 is TGTGCCAGCAGCTTGAGATGGTGGTACATTACTAACTATGGCTACACCTTC. This gives the protein CASSLRWWYITNYGYTF.

V gene TRBV29-1 combines with J gene TRBJ1-1, with D unclear. Germline-derived CDR1 and CDR2 are SQVTM and ANQGSEA. V lost 7 bases and J 1 base, leaving 13 bases between the germline ends. This CDR3 has 13 residues. The CDR3 protein is CSAGRGTNTEAFF. The CDR3 DNA is TGCAGCGCCGGAAGAGGTACGAACACTGAAGCTTTCTTT.

This clone appeared once. This chain connects TRBV5-8 to TRBJ1-2, with D tentatively TRBD1 (5 bases). V lost 5 bases, J lost 2 bases, and 10 bases lay in between. CDR1 SGHTS and CDR2 YDEGEE come from the germline V gene. The CDR3 is made up of 13 amino acids. The CDR3 spells CASRDGGNYGYTF. In DNA, the CDR3 is TGTGCCAGCAGGGACGGGGGGAACTATGGCTACACCTTC.

The V and J genes are TRBV11-2 and TRBJ1-5; D might be TRBD1 (6 bases). CDR3 length equals 14 residues. V shed 2 bases and J shed 3 bases, with 8 bases lying between them. Per germline, CDR1 SGHAT and CDR2 FQNNGV. CDR3 sequence: CASSLYRVNQPQHF. CDR3 DNA sequence: TGTGCCAGCAGCTTATACAGGGTCAATCAGCCCCAGCATTTT.

Details on this clone: At one end, the junction sequence differs from germline, possibly due to a read error. The chain is built from TRBV25-1 and TRBJ2-5; 7 nucleotides match TRBD1. The germline gives CDR1 MGHDK, CDR2 SYGVNS. The length of the CDR3 is 13 residues. The CDR3, as DNA: TGTGCCAGCGGTGAAGGGGGCGGCGAGACCCAGTACTTC. Its protein is CASGEGGGETQYF.

This chain connects TRBV5-4 to TRBJ2-6; D perhaps matches TRBD1 (5 bases). CDR3 length equals 15 residues. The V end lost 5 bases, the J end lost 1 base, and 10 bases lay between the germline ends. Per germline, CDR1 SGHNT and CDR2 YYREEE (reference sequence). DNA of the CDR3: TGTGCCAGCAGACAACGACAGTCTGGGGCCAACGTCCTGACTTTC. It encodes CASRQRQSGANVLTF.

The chain's CDR3 is CAWSVGVLGNQPQHF. The CDR3 DNA is TGTGCCTGGAGTGTTGGAGTCCTCGGGAATCAGCCCCAGCATTTT. The chain joins TRBV30 to TRBJ1-5, with no clear D. This CDR3 region has 15 residues. Trimming cost V 0 bases and J 4 bases, with 13 bases left between them. Germline values: CDR1 GTSNPN, CDR2 SVGIG (reference sequence). The complete variable domain, with remaining parts taken from reference TRBV30 and TRBJ1-5, reads SQTIHQWPATLVQPVGSPLSLECTVEGTSNPNLYWYRQAAGRGLQLLFYSVGIGQISSEVPQNLSASRPQDRQFILSSKKLLLSDSGFYLCAWSVGVLGNQPQHFGDGTRLSIL.

The chain recombines TRBV10-1 with TRBJ1-1; D is unclear. The V gene lost 4 bases and the J gene lost 5 bases, with 11 bases spanning the gap. Germline V CDR1 and CDR2: WNHNN, SYGVQD (reference sequence). CDR3 length equals 13 residues. For the CDR3, the DNA is TGCGCCAGCAGTGTTCGGGGTGGGACTGAAGCTTTCTTT. This sequence encodes CASSVRGGTEAFF.

The chain carries TRBV5-6 and TRBJ1-5, with 9 bases fitting TRBD1. CDR1 is SGHDT, CDR2 YYEEEE, per germline. The length of the CDR3 is 18 residues. J gave up 3 bases and V 0 bases, and 10 bases lay outside the gene matches. CDR3 sequence: CASSLAIDRGGHNQPQHF. As DNA, the CDR3 is TGTGCCAGCAGCTTGGCCATCGACAGGGGGGGCCACAATCAGCCCCAGCATTTT.

The rearrangement links TRBV21-1 to TRBJ1-1; the listed D gene, TRBD1, was not tested against the DNA. TRBV21-1 is reported as a pseudogene. This CDR3 comprises 13 residues. CDR3 protein: CASSIDRGTEAFF. CDR3 DNA: TGTGCCAGCAGCATAGACAGGGGAACTGAAGCTTTCTTT.

The rearrangement uses TRBV5-1 and TRBJ2-2; D perhaps matches TRBD1 (5 bases). Germline V gene sequence: CDR1 SGHRS, CDR2 YFSETQ. The CDR3 is made up of 16 amino acids. Trimming shortened V by 4 bases and J by 2 bases, and 15 bases separated the two germline ends. This CDR3 reads CASSVLRTPNTGELFF. The DNA of the CDR3 is TGCGCCAGCAGCGTCCTTAGGACACCTAACACCGGGGAGCTGTTTTTT.

This clone showed up just a few times. The genes are TRBV25-1 and TRBJ1-3; D is uncertain. The ends were cut back, 0 bases at V and 0 bases at J, with 12 bases in the middle. This CDR3 has 17 residues. Per germline, CDR1 MGHDK and CDR2 SYGVNS. The DNA for the CDR3 is TGTGCCAGCAGTGAATATGTGGAGGAAATCTCTGGAAACACCATATATTTT. Translating it yields CASSEYVEEISGNTIYF.

The V and J genes are TRBV11-3 and TRBJ1-1, with D maybe TRBD1 (6 bases). Germline CDR1 reads SGHNT; CDR2 reads YENEEA. The CDR3 runs 15 residues. V was cut by 3 bases and J by 2 bases, with 13 bases left in between. DNA of the CDR3: TGTGCCAGCAGCTTTAACGGACAGCTAAACACTGAAGCTTTCTTT. Its protein is CASSFNGQLNTEAFF.

This clone was seen once. The chain is built from TRBV30 and TRBJ2-2; 9 nucleotides line up with TRBD1. The CDR3 length is 15 residues. Germline V gene data show CDR1 as GTSNPN and CDR2 as SVGIG (reference sequence). J was trimmed by 3 bases and V by 0 bases; bases with no gene match: 2. The CDR3 sequence: CAWSVGQGHTGELFF. DNA for the CDR3: TGTGCCTGGAGTGTGGGACAGGGACACACCGGGGAGCTGTTTTTT.